This TCR beta chain was recorded in a study of beta chain features in type 1 diabetes. Broader study findings: Shortening of TCRB CDR3s, moderate but significant, appeared in all four CD4+ subsets of Type 1 diabetes patients.

V dropped 6 bases and J dropped 4; count of bases not matched to a gene: 4. The CDR3 totals 14 residues. The germline gives CDR1 MDHEN, CDR2 SYDVKM. Expressed TCRB transcripts were sequenced, since all the RNA that had been isolated was reverse transcribed. Clones were read by immunoSEQ multiplex PCR, and TCRdb kept only the in-frame ones, dropping some. This sample carries 55,000 to 85,000 clones, about 50% of them seen once, and the ten largest clones take around 0.72%. This clone has just a few counts. Its specificity is not known. This chain joins TRBV28 and TRBJ1-4; 8 bases agree with TRBD1. Material for sequencing was central memory CD4+ T cells from blood. The TCR originated in a young man with type 1 diabetes. CDR3 region: CASRTGDVNEKLFF. For the CDR3, the DNA is TGTGCCAGCAGGACAGGGGACGTTAATGAAAAACTGTTTTTT.